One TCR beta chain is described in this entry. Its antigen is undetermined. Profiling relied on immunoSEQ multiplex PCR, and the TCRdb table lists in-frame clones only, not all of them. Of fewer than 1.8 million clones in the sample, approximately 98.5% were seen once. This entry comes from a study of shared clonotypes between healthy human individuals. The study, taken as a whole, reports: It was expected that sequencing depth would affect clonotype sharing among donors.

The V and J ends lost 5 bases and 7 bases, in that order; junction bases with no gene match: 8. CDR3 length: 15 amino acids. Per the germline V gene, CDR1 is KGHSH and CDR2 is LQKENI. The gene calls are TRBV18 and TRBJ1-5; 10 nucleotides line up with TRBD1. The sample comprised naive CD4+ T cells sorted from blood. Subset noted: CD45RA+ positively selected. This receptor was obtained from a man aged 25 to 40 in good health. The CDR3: CASSSQSGQGQPQHF. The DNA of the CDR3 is TGTGCCAGCTCATCTCAATCGGGACAGGGGCAGCCCCAGCATTTT.